This T cell receptor (beta chain) derives from a study of blood T cell repertoires in COVID-19. The CDR3 covers 20 residues. Germline values: CDR1 MDHEN, CDR2 SYDVKM. Trimming removed 1 base from V and 9 bases from J; junction bases left unmatched: 19. The table came from immunoSEQ multiplex PCR; TCRdb's copy has only in-frame clones and leaves some out. Here the sample spans hundreds of thousands of clones, around 90% being singletons. The rearrangement uses TRBV28 and TRBJ1-4; TRBD1 matches 11 bases. The sequence derives from an older woman in a cohort exposed to, infected with or recovered from COVID-19 (not recorded which). Source material: PBMCs or T cells enriched from blood (not recorded which). The CDR3 region is CASSLLDGWDRGFLMKKLFF. The CDR3 DNA reads as TGTGCCAGCAGTTTATTAGACGGATGGGACAGGGGGTTCTTAATGAAAAAACTGTTTTTT.